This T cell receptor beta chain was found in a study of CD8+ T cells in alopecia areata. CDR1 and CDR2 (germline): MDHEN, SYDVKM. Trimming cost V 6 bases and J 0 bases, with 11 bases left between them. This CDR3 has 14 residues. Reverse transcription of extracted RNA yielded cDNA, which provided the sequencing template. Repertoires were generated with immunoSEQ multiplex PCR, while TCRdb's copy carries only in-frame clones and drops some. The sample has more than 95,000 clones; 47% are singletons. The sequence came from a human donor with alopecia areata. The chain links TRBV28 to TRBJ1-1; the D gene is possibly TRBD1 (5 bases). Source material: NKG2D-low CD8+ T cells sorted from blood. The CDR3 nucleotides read TGTGCCAGCAGCCCTCGGGGCATGAACACTGAAGCTTTCTTT. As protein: CASSPRGMNTEAFF.